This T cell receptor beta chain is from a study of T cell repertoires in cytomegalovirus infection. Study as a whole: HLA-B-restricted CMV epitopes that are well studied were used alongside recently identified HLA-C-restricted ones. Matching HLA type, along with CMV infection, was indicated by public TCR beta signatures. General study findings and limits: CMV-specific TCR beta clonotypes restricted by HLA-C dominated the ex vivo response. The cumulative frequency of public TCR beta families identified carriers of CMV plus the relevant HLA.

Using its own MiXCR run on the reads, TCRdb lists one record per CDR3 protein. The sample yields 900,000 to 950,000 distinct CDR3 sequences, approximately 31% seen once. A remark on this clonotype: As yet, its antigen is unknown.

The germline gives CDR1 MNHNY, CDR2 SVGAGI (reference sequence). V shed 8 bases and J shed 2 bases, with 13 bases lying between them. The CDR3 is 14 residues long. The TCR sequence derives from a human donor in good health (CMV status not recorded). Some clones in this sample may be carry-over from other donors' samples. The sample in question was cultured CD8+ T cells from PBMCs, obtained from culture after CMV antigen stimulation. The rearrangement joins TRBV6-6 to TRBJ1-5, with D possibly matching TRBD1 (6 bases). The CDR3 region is CASQWTVGNQPQHF. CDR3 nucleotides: TGTGCCAGCCAATGGACAGTCGGCAATCAGCCCCAGCATTTT.